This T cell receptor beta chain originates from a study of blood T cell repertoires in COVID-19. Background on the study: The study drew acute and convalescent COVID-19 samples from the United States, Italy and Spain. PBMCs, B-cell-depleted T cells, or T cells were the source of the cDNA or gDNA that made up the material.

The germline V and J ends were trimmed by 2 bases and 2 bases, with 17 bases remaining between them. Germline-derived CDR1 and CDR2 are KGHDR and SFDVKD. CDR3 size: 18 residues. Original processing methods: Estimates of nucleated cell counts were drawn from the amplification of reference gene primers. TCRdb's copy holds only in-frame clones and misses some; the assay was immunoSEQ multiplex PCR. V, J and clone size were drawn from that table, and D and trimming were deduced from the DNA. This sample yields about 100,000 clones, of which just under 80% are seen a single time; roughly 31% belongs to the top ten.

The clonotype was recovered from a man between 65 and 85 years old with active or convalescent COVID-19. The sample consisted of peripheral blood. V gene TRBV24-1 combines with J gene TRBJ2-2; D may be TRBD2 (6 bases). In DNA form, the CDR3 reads TGTGCCACCAGTGATTCCCCCTCCGGGGAGGTAAACACCGGGGAGCTGTTTTTT. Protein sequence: CATSDSPSGEVNTGELFF.